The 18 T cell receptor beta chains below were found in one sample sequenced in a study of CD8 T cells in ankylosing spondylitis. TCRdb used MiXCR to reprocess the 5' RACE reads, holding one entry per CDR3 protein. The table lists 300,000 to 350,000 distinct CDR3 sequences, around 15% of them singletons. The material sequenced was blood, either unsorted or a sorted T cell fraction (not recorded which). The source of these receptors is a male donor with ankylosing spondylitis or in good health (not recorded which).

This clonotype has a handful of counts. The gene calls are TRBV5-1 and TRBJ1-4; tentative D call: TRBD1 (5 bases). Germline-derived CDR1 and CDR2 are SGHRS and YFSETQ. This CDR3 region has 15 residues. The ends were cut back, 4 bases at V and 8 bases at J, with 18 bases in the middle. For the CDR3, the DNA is TGCGCCAGCAGCGCCGGGACCGCCCGCGGGGAAAAACTGTTTTTT. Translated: CASSAGTARGEKLFF.

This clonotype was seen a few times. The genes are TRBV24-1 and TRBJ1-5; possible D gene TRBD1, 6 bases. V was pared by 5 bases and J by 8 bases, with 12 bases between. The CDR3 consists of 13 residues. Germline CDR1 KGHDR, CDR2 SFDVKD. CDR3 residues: CATSGPEGEPQHF. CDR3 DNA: TGTGCCACCAGTGGTCCGGAGGGGGAGCCCCAGCATTTT.

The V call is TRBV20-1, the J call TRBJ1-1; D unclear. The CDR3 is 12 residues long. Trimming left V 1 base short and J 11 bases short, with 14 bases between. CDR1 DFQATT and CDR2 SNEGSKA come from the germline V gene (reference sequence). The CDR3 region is CSARVPRSRAFF. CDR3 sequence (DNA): TGCAGTGCTAGAGTCCCCAGGTCGAGGGCTTTCTTT.

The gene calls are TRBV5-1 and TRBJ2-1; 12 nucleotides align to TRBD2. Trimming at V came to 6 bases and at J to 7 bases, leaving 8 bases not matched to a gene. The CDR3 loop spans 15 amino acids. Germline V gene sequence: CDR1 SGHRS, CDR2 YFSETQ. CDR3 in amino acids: CASTLGLAGINEQFF. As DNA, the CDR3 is TGCGCCAGCACACTCGGACTAGCGGGGATTAATGAGCAGTTCTTC.

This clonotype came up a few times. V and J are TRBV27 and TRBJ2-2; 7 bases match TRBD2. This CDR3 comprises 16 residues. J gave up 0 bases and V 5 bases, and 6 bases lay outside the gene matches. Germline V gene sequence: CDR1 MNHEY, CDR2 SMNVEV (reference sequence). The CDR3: CASSPIGGSNTGELFF. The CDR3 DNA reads TGTGCCAGCAGTCCTATCGGGGGGTCGAACACCGGGGAGCTGTTTTTT.

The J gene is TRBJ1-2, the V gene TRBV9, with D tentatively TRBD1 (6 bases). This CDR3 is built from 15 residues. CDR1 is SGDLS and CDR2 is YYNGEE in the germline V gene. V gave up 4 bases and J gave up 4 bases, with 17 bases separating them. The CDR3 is CASSFQAGARYGYTF. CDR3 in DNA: TGTGCCAGCAGCTTCCAAGCGGGGGCCCGCTATGGCTACACCTTC.

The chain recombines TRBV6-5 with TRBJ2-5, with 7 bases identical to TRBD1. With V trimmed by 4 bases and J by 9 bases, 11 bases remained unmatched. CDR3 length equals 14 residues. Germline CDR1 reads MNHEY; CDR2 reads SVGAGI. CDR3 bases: TGTGCCAGCAGTTCCCCCGCCAGGGGGTCGGCCCAGTACTTC. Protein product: CASSSPARGSAQYF.

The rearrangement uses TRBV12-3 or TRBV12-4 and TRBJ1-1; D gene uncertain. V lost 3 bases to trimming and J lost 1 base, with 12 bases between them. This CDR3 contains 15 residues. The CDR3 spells CASSFYGSGNTEAFF. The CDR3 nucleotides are TGTGCCAGCAGTTTTTATGGATCCGGGAACACTGAAGCTTTCTTT.

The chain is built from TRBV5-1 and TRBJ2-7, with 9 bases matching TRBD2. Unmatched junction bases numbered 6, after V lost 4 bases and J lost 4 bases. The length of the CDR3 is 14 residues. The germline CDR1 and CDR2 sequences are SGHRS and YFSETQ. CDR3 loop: CASSPGTSQYEQYF. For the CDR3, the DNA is TGCGCCAGCAGCCCCGGGACTAGCCAATACGAGCAGTACTTC.

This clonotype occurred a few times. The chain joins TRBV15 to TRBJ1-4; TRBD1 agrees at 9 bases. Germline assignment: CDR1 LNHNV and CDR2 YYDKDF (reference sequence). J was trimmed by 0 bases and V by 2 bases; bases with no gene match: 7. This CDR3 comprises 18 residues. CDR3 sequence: CATSRSQGAPATNEKLFF. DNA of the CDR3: TGTGCCACCAGCAGATCACAGGGGGCCCCCGCAACTAATGAAAAACTGTTTTTT.

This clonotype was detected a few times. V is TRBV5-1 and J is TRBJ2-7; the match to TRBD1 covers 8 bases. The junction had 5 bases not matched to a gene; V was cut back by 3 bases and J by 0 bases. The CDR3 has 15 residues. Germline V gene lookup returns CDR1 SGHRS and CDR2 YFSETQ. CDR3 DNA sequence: TGCGCCAGCAGCTGGGGACAGGACCTCTCCTACGAGCAGTACTTC. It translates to CASSWGQDLSYEQYF.

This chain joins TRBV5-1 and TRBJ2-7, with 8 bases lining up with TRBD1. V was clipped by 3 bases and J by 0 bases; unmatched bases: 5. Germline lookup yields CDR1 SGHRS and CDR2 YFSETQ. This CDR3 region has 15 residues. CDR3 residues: CASSWGQVISYEQYF. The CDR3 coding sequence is TGCGCCAGCAGCTGGGGACAGGTGATCTCCTACGAGCAGTACTTC.

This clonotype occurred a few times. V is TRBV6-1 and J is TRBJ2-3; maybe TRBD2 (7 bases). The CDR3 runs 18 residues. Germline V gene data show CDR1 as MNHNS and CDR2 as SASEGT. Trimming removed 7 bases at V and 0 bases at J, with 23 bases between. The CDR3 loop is CASTDVPGAGASTDTQYF. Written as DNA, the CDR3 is TGTGCCAGCACGGATGTCCCAGGGGCGGGAGCTAGCACAGATACGCAGTATTTT.

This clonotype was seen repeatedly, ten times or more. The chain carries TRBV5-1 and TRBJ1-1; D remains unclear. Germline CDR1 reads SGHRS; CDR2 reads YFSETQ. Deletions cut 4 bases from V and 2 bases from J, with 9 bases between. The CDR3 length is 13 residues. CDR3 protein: CASSRDQNTEAFF. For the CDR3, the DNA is TGCGCCAGCAGCCGGGATCAAAACACTGAAGCTTTCTTT. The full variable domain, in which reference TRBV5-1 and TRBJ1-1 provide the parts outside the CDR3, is KAGVTQTPRYLIKTRGQQVTLSCSPISGHRSVSWYQQTPGQGLQFLFEYFSETQRNKGNFPGRFSGRQFSNSRSEMNVSTLELGDSALYLCASSRDQNTEAFFGQGTRLTVV.

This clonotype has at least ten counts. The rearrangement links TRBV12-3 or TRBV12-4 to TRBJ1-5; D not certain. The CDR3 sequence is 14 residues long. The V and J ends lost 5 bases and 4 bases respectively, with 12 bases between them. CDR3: CASSLRAVNQPQHF. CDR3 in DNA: TGTGCCAGCAGTCTCCGGGCGGTTAATCAGCCCCAGCATTTT.

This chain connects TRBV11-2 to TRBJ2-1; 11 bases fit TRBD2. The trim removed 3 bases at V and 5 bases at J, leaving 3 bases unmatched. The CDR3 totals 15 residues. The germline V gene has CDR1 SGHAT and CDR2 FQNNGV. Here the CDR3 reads CASSFSGLADNEQFF. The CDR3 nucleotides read TGTGCCAGCAGCTTTTCGGGACTAGCGGACAATGAGCAGTTCTTC.

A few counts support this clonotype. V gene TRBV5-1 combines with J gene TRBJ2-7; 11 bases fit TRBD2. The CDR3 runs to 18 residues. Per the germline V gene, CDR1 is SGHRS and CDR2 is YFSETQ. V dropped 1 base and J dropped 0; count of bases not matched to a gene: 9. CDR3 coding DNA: TGCGCCAGCAGCTTGCTAGCGGGAGGCGCCGACCTCTCCTACGAGCAGTACTTC. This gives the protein CASSLLAGGADLSYEQYF.

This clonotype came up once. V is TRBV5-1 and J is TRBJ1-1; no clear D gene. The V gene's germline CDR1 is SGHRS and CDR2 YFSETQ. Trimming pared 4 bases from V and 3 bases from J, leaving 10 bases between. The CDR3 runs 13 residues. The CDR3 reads CASSHGEDTEAFF. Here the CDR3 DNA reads TGCGCCAGCAGCCACGGAGAAGACACTGAAGCTTTCTTT.